These 18 T cell receptor beta chains came from one sample sequenced in a study of blood T cells in healthy people across ages. It was with a sample-barcoded 5' primer and a J-beta primer mix that a second PCR of roughly 7 to 12 cycles was run. From the 5' RACE reads, TCRdb called clonotypes with MiXCR, one entry per CDR3 protein. Here the sample spans about 500,000 distinct CDR3 sequences, approximately 25% being singletons. The data also belong to a second study, concerning T cells of mothers and their children.

Sequencing was carried out using blood. These receptors originate from a boy aged 5-17 years in good health.

This clonotype was counted only a few times. At one boundary the junction diverges from the germline segment, which might be a read error. The chain uses TRBV3-1 and TRBJ2-1; 7 bases line up with TRBD2. This CDR3 comprises 15 residues. Germline CDR1 LGHDT, CDR2 YNNKEL (reference sequence). CDR3 sequence reads: CASSPREETYNGQFF. CDR3 bases: TGTGCCAGCAGCCCTCGGGAGGAAACCTACAATGGGCAGTTCTTC.

In its sample, this clonotype was seen a few times. The chain has TRBV4-3 and TRBJ1-2, with 9 bases fitting TRBD1. V lost 4 bases and J lost 3; bases outside the gene matches: 9. The CDR3 totals 16 residues. Germline V gene lookup returns CDR1 LGHNA and CDR2 YSLEER. CDR3 amino acids: CASSPGWTGVDYGYTF. The DNA of the CDR3 is TGCGCCAGCAGCCCCGGCTGGACAGGGGTGGACTATGGCTACACCTTC.

This chain links TRBV7-2 with TRBJ1-1, with D unresolved. The V gene's germline CDR1 is SGHTA and CDR2 FQGNSA. The CDR3 contains 13 residues. V was pared by 4 bases and J by 3 bases, with 9 bases between. Here the CDR3 DNA reads TGTGCCAGCAGCTCCCACAGAGACACTGAAGCTTTCTTT. Its translation is CASSSHRDTEAFF.

This clonotype occurred a few times. V usage is TRBV29-1 and J usage is TRBJ2-2; 8 nucleotides align to TRBD2. Germline V gene sequence: CDR1 SQVTM, CDR2 ANQGSEA. With 7 bases clipped from V and 7 bases from J, the junction kept 11 bases outside the gene matches. The CDR3 extends over 14 amino acids. CDR3 bases: TGCAGCGCTTCCGCGGGGGGCGCTGGCGGGGAGCTGTTTTTT. Its translation: CSASAGGAGGELFF.

The genes are TRBV7-2 and TRBJ2-7; D gene ambiguous. Germline V gives CDR1 SGHTA, CDR2 FQGNSA. This CDR3 is built from 16 residues. V was cut by 4 bases and J by 3 bases, with 19 bases left in between. As DNA, the CDR3 is TGTGCCAGCAGCTCTTACCTGACGGACCGAAACTACGAGCAGTACTTC. Translated: CASSSYLTDRNYEQYF.

The gene calls are TRBV29-1 and TRBJ2-3; 7 nucleotides line up with TRBD2. The CDR3 has 11 residues. Germline CDR1 SQVTM, CDR2 ANQGSEA. With V trimmed by 6 bases and J by 12 bases, 9 bases remained unmatched. CDR3 region: CSVGLEWIQYF. CDR3 bases: TGCAGCGTCGGACTAGAGTGGATACAGTATTTT.

In this sample, this clonotype turned up many times. This chain joins TRBV7-9 and TRBJ1-6; 9 bases map to TRBD1. Germline V gene sequence: CDR1 SEHNR, CDR2 FQNEAQ (reference sequence). This CDR3 is 14 amino acids long. V gave up 4 bases and J gave up 13 bases; unmatched junction bases: 8. CDR3 in DNA: TGTGCCAGCAGCTGGGACAGGGACGTCTCGCCCCTCCACTTT. Amino acid sequence: CASSWDRDVSPLHF. Full variable domain (missing parts from reference TRBV7-9 and TRBJ1-6): DTGVSQNPRHKITKRGQNVTFRCDPISEHNRLYWYRQTLGQGPEFLTYFQNEAQLEKSRLLSDRFSAERPKGSFSTLEIQRTEQGDSAMYLCASSWDRDVSPLHFGNGTRLTVT.

This clonotype has more than one count but fewer than ten. The chain couples TRBV24-1 to TRBJ2-3, with D perhaps TRBD2 (5 bases). The CDR3 contains 18 residues. Germline V lookup: CDR1 KGHDR, CDR2 SFDVKD. V lost 5 bases to trimming and J lost 0 bases, with 20 bases between them. CDR3 amino acids: CATSGLSGEDPSTDTQYF. Written as DNA, the CDR3 is TGTGCCACCAGTGGTTTAAGCGGAGAGGATCCTAGCACAGATACGCAGTATTTT.

This sequence joins TRBV7-2 and TRBJ2-3; D tentatively fits TRBD1 or TRBD2 (7 bases each). V shed 2 bases and J shed 3 bases, with 18 bases lying between them. The CDR3 length is 17 residues. Germline V gene data show CDR1 as SGHTA and CDR2 as FQGNSA. CDR3 in amino acids: CTSSLMGEGARTDTQYF. CDR3 coding DNA: TGTACCAGCAGCTTAATGGGGGAGGGGGCGCGTACAGATACGCAGTATTTT.

This clonotype was seen only a few times. The V gene is TRBV5-1, the J gene TRBJ2-2; D gene unclear. Germline loops: CDR1 SGHRS, CDR2 YFSETQ. The V end was cut by 5 bases, the J end by 3 bases, with 14 bases between. The CDR3 loop spans 15 amino acids. CDR3 residues: CASSSLTMDTGELFF. The DNA of the CDR3 is TGCGCCAGCAGTTCTCTCACGATGGACACCGGGGAGCTGTTTTTT.

This clonotype was seen a few times. The J gene is TRBJ1-2, the V gene TRBV20-1; D unclear. The CDR3 contains 13 residues. Germline CDR1 is DFQATT and CDR2 is SNEGSKA (reference sequence). Trimming took off 3 bases at V and 2 bases at J, with 10 bases between the two ends. Here the CDR3 reads CSASGQLNYGYTF. Here the CDR3 DNA reads TGCAGTGCTAGTGGCCAGCTAAACTATGGCTACACCTTC.

This clonotype has a handful of counts. The chain combines TRBV7-9 with TRBJ1-4, with 7 bases identical to TRBD1. The length of the CDR3 is 15 residues. V lost 1 base, J lost 6 bases, and 5 bases stayed unmatched. Germline CDR1 SEHNR, CDR2 FQNEAQ (reference sequence). For the CDR3, the DNA is TGTGCCAGCAGCTTAGAAACAGGGGACTATGAAAAACTGTTTTTT. Translation: CASSLETGDYEKLFF.

The chain combines TRBV5-1 with TRBJ2-7, with a weak D call TRBD1 (5 bases). CDR3 length: 14 residues. V lost 7 bases, J lost 2 bases, and 16 bases lay in between. Germline V CDR1 and CDR2: SGHRS, YFSETQ. Written as DNA, the CDR3 is TGCGCCAGCCGTCACCAGGGAACCGCCTACGAGCAGTACTTC. Amino acids: CASRHQGTAYEQYF.

The CDR3 DNA is TGTGCCAGCAGCTTGGGTCGACAGGGTCATCGGTATGGCTACACCTTC. Protein: CASSLGRQGHRYGYTF. V usage is TRBV7-8 and J usage is TRBJ1-2; 7 bases align to TRBD1. This CDR3 has 16 amino acids. CDR1 and CDR2 from the germline V gene are SGHVS and FQNEAQ. The V and J ends lost 3 bases and 5 bases, in that order; junction bases with no gene match: 12. The entire variable domain, with the rest obtained from reference TRBV7-8 and TRBJ1-2, is as follows: GAGVSQSPRYKVAKRGQDVALRCDPISGHVSLFWYQQALGQGPEFLTYFQNEAQLDKSGLPSDRFFAERPEGSVSTLKIQRTQQEDSAVYLCASSLGRQGHRYGYTFGSGTRLTVV.

This clonotype was detected a few times. V and J are TRBV4-1 and TRBJ2-1, with D maybe TRBD1 (5 bases). The germline gives CDR1 MGHRA, CDR2 YSYEKL. The germline V and J ends were trimmed by 3 bases and 4 bases, with 13 bases remaining between them. CDR3 size: 15 residues. The CDR3 reads CASSHLGDRYNEQFF. The CDR3 DNA reads as TGCGCCAGCAGCCACTTGGGCGACAGATACAATGAGCAGTTCTTC.

This clonotype was detected only a few times. The chain links TRBV6-4 to TRBJ2-5, with TRBD2 matching over 8 bases. V trimming: 0 bases; J trimming: 2 bases; junction bases outside the gene matches: 17. The CDR3 has 20 residues. Germline CDR1 and CDR2: MRHNA and SNTAGT. CDR3 amino acids: CASSDSRAGGRGRWQETQYF. CDR3 DNA: TGTGCCAGCAGTGACTCACGCGCGGGAGGTCGGGGAAGATGGCAAGAGACCCAGTACTTC.

This clonotype showed up many times. This chain joins TRBV10-3 and TRBJ1-1; D is unresolved. The germline V gene has CDR1 ENHRY and CDR2 SYGVKD. This CDR3 contains 13 residues. The V end lost 8 bases, the J end lost 3 bases, and 13 bases lay between the germline ends. For the CDR3, the DNA is TGTGCCATCCGCCGCGAGATGGACACTGAAGCTTTCTTT. Translating it yields CAIRREMDTEAFF.

This clonotype showed up many times. The rearrangement links TRBV5-6 to TRBJ2-7; the D is unclear. V was pared by 0 bases and J by 3 bases, with 22 bases between. CDR1 SGHDT and CDR2 YYEEEE come from the germline V gene. This CDR3 has 18 amino acids. CDR3 region: CASSLDALDSTAGYEQYF. In nucleotides, the CDR3 is TGTGCCAGCAGCTTGGATGCCCTTGACTCCACAGCAGGCTACGAGCAGTACTTC.